A selection of T cell receptor beta chains follows, all from one sample in a study of T-cell memory formation after mild COVID-19. TCRdb processed the 5' RACE reads anew with MiXCR; each CDR3 protein has one entry. The sample gives about 140,000 distinct CDR3 sequences, 14% of which show up once; about 29% is in the top ten. Sample: PBMCs or a T cell subset sorted from them (not recorded which). All receptors derive from an adult woman who had mild COVID-19 (a few samples of this study predate the infection). Cell type and time point are not known. CDR3s leave out the opening cysteine and the closing phenylalanine or tryptophan. Size tells how often a clone was seen (once, few, many) or the class of an expanded clone, and some rows leave it out.

j_call v_call clone_size cdr3_aa
TRBJ2-5 TRBV18 many ASSPPIGQGGETQY
TRBJ2-1 TRBV29-1 NA SVDGTGQDYNEQF
TRBJ1-5 TRBV5-1 many ASSYGTDYSNQPQH
TRBJ2-5 TRBV15 NA ATSRGASGETQY
TRBJ2-2 TRBV5-1 NA ASSPWTGGDSGI
TRBJ2-7 TRBV5-1 NA ASSLGMAGLAYYEQY
TRBJ1-1 TRBV5-1 NA ASSLVFLDSGAF
TRBJ1-2 TRBV6-1 NA ASSEGLNYGYT
TRBJ2-7 TRBV19 few ATGGLHEQY
TRBJ2-2 TRBV7-9 NA ASSDRDRTYPGELF
TRBJ1-6 TRBV6-2/TRBV6-3 few ASSYLGAGRMNSPLH
TRBJ2-7 TRBV5-1 NA ASSPAVGSYEQY
TRBJ2-7 TRBV12-3/TRBV12-4 few ASSEGLRRGVEQY
TRBJ2-6 TRBV9 NA ASSVGFSGANVLT